The present entry profiles one TCR beta chain with its context. These data belong to a study of blood T cells in healthy people across ages. V gave up 5 bases and J gave up 15 bases, with 23 bases separating them. This CDR3 spans 14 amino acids. From germline, CDR1 is SGHTA and CDR2 FQGNSA. With a J-beta primer mix and a sample-barcoded 5' primer, a second PCR ran 7 to 11 cycles. TCRdb itself ran the 5' RACE reads through MiXCR, one entry per CDR3 protein. The repertoire has some 760,000 distinct CDR3 sequences, roughly 25% of them found once; the top ten carry approximately 4%. The data also belong to a second study, concerning T cells of mothers and their children.

The gene calls are TRBV7-2 and TRBJ2-4; the D call may be TRBD1 or TRBD2 (5 bases each). The specimen sequenced was blood. This receptor was identified in a boy aged 5-17 years in good health. The CDR3 bases are TGTGCCAGCAGCCCCCGACAGAGGGCCAATATCCTGTACTTC. Its translation: CASSPRQRANILYF.